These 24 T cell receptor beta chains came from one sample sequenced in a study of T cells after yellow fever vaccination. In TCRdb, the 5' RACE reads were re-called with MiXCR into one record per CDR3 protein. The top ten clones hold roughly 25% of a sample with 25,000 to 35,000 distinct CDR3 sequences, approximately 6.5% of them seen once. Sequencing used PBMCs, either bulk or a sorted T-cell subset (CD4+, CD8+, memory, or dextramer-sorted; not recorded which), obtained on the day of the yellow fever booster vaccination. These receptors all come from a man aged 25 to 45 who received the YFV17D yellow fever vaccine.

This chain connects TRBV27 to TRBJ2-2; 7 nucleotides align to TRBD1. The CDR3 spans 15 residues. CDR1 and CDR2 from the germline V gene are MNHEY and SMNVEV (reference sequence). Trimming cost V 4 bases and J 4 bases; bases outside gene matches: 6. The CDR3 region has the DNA TGTGCCAGCAGTTGGATGAGGGGGCCCACCGGGGAGCTGTTTTTT. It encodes CASSWMRGPTGELFF.

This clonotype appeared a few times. Here the CDR3 DNA reads TGTGCCAGCAGCCAAGGAGTACCAGGGGCAAACTCTGGAAACACCATATATTTT. This sequence encodes CASSQGVPGANSGNTIYF. The V gene is TRBV3-1, the J gene TRBJ1-3; D is possibly TRBD1 (6 bases). This CDR3 is built from 18 residues. Germline loops: CDR1 LGHDT, CDR2 YNNKEL (reference sequence). Trimming pared 1 base from V and 0 bases from J, leaving 16 bases between.

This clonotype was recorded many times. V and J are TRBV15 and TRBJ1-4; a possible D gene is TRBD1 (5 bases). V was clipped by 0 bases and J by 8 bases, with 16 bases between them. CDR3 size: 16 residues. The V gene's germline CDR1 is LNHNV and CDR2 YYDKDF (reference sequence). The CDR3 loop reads CATSRDRGREGEKLFF. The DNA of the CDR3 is TGTGCCACCAGCAGAGATCGAGGCAGGGAGGGAGAAAAACTGTTTTTT.

CDR3 region: CASREMSNQPQHF. DNA for the CDR3: TGTGCCAGCAGGGAAATGTCAAATCAGCCCCAGCATTTT. The chain links TRBV6-6 to TRBJ1-5; D gene uncertain. The CDR3 length is 13 residues. V was pared by 6 bases and J by 4 bases, with 10 bases between. CDR1 is MNHNY and CDR2 is SVGAGI in the germline V gene (reference sequence).

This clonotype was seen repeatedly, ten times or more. CDR3 DNA sequence: TGTGCCAGCAGTTACCCCAGCGAGCAGTACTTC. Translated, it gives CASSYPSEQYF. This chain links TRBV6-2 or TRBV6-3 with TRBJ2-7, with no clear D. CDR1 MNHEY and CDR2 SVGEGT come from the germline V gene. The CDR3 consists of 11 residues. Trimming stripped 2 bases from V and 6 bases from J, with 5 bases between.

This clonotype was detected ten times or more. The CDR3 nucleotides are TGTGCCAGCAGTCAACTAACGGGAGTTGGGGAGACCCAGTACTTC. This sequence encodes CASSQLTGVGETQYF. This sequence joins TRBV28 and TRBJ2-5; a possible D gene is TRBD2 (6 bases). V was trimmed by 5 bases and J by 5 bases, leaving 18 bases between them. The germline gives CDR1 MDHEN, CDR2 SYDVKM. CDR3 length: 15 residues.

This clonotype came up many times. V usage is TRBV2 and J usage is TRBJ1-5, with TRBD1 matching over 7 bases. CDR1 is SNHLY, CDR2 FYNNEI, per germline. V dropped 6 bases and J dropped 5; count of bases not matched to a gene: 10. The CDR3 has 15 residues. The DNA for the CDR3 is TGTGCCAGCAGCCCATCCGGGACAGTAGATCAGCCCCAGCATTTT. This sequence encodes CASSPSGTVDQPQHF.

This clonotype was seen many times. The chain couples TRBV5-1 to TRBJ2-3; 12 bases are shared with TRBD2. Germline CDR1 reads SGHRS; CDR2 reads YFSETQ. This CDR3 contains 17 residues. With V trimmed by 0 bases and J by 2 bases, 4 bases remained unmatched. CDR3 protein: CASSLVGLAGSTDTQYF. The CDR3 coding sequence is TGCGCCAGCAGCTTGGTGGGACTAGCGGGTTCCACAGATACGCAGTATTTT.

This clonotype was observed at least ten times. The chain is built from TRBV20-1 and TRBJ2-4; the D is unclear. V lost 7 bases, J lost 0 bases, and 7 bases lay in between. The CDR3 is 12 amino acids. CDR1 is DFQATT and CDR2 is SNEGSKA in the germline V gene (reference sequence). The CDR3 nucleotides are TGCAGTGTACTTCTAGCCAAAAACATTCAGTACTTC. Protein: CSVLLAKNIQYF.

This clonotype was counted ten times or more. The CDR3 here is CASSPSGRYPAEAFF. The CDR3 nucleotides read TGTGCCAGCAGCCCCAGTGGCAGATACCCCGCTGAAGCTTTCTTT. V and J are TRBV9 and TRBJ1-1, with D hard to call. Germline V CDR1 and CDR2: SGDLS, YYNGEE. Trimming took 4 bases from V and 6 from J, leaving 19 bases between them. The CDR3 sequence is 15 residues long.

The CDR3 region has the DNA TGTGCCAGCAGTCGGCCCTTTAGCTCTGGGGCCAACGTCCTGACTTTC. It yields the protein CASSRPFSSGANVLTF. The chain combines TRBV6-1 with TRBJ2-6; D gene unclear. CDR1 is MNHNS and CDR2 is SASEGT in the germline V gene. The V end was cut by 5 bases, the J end by 0 bases, with 11 bases between. The CDR3 totals 16 residues.

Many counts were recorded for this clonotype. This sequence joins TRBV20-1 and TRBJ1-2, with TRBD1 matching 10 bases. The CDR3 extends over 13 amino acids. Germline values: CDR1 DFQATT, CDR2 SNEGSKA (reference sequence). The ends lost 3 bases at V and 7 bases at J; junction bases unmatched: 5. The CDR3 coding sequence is TGCAGTGCTAGTCGCGGGACAGGGGCTGGCTACACCTTC. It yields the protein CSASRGTGAGYTF.

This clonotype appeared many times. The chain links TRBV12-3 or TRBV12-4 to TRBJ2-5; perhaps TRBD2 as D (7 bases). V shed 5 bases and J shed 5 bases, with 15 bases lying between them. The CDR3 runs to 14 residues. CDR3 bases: TGTGCCAGCAGTCTTGGGGGGGCGGCGGAGACCCAGTACTTC. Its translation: CASSLGGAAETQYF.

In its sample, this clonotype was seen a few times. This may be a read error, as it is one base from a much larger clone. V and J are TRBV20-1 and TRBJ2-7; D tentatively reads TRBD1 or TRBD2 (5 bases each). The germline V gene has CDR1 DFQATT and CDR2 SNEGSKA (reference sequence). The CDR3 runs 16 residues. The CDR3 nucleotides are TGCTGTGCTACAGATAAGATCGGGACCGGGCGCTACGAGCAGTACTTC. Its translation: CCATDKIGTGRYEQYF.

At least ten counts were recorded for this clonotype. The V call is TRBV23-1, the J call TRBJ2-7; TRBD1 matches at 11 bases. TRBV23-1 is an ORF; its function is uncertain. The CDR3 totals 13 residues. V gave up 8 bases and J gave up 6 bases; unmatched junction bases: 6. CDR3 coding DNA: TGCGCCAGCGGGACAGGGGGTTGTGGCGAGCAGTACTTC. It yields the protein CASGTGGCGEQYF.

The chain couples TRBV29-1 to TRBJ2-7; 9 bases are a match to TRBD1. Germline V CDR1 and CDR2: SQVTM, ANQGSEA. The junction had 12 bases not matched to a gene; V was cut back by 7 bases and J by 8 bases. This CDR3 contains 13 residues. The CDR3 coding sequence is TGCAGCGCAGGACAGGGGTTATACGACAAGCAGTACTTC. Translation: CSAGQGLYDKQYF.

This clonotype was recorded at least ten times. The CDR3 loop reads CSVSPRFGGTKDTQYF. Here the CDR3 DNA reads TGCAGCGTTTCCCCCAGGTTCGGCGGGACTAAGGATACGCAGTATTTT. The chain couples TRBV29-1 to TRBJ2-3; 7 bases are a match to TRBD2. The CDR3 runs 16 residues. With 5 bases clipped from V and 6 bases from J, the junction kept 17 bases outside the gene matches. Germline V gene sequence: CDR1 SQVTM, CDR2 ANQGSEA.

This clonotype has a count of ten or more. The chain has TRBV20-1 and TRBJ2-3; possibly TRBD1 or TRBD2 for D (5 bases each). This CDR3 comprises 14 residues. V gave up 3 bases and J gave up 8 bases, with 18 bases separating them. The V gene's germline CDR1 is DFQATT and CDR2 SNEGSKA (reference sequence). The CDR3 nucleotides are TGCAGTGCTAGGGAGAGGGGTCCCACGGTTACGCAGTATTTT. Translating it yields CSARERGPTVTQYF.

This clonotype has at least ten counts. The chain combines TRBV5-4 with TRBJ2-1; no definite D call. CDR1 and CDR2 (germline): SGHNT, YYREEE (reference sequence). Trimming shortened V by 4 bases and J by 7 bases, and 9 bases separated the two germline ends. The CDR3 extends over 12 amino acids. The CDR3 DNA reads TGTGCCAGCAGCCCCAACCCTAATGAGCAGTTCTTC. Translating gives CASSPNPNEQFF.

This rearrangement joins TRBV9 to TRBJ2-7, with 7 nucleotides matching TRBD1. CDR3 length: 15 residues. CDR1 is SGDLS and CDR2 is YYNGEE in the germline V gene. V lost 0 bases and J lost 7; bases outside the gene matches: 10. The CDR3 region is CASSVEGAMLDEQYF. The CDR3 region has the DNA TGTGCCAGCAGCGTAGAGGGGGCGATGTTGGATGAGCAGTACTTC.

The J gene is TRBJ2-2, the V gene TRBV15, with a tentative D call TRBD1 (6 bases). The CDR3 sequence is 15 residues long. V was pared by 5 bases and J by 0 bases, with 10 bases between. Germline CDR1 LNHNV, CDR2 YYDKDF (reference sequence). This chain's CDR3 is CATSRTGTNTGELFF. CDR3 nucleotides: TGTGCCACCAGCCGCACAGGGACGAACACCGGGGAGCTGTTTTTT.

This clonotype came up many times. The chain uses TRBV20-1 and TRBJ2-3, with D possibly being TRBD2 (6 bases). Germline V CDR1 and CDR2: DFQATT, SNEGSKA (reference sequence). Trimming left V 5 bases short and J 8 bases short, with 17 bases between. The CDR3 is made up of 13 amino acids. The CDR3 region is CSAPLDWEVTQYF. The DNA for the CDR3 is TGCAGTGCTCCTTTAGACTGGGAGGTTACGCAGTATTTT.

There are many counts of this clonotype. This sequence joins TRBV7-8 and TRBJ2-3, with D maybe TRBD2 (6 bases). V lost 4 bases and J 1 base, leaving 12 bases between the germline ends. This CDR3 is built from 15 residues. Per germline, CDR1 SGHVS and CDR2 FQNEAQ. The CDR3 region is CASSSIPGGTDTQYF. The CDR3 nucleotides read TGTGCCAGCAGCTCCATCCCGGGGGGCACAGATACGCAGTATTTT. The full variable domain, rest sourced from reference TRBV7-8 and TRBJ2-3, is GAGVSQSPRYKVAKRGQDVALRCDPISGHVSLFWYQQALGQGPEFLTYFQNEAQLDKSGLPSDRFFAERPEGSVSTLKIQRTQQEDSAVYLCASSSIPGGTDTQYFGPGTRLTVL.

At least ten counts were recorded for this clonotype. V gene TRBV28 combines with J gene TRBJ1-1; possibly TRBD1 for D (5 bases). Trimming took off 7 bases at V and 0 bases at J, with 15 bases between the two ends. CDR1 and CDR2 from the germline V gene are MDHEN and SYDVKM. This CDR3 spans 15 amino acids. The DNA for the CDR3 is TGTGCCAGCACAGGGAACTACGTTATGAACACTGAAGCTTTCTTT. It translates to CASTGNYVMNTEAFF. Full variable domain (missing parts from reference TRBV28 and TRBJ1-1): DVKVTQSSRYLVKRTGEKVFLECVQDMDHENMFWYRQDPGLGLRLIYFSYDVKMKEKGDIPEGYSVSREKKERFSLILESASTNQTSMYLCASTGNYVMNTEAFFGQGTRLTVV.